This T cell receptor (beta chain) came from a study of neoadjuvant anti-PD-1 for oral cavity cancer (dated by TCRdb to the early 2020s). Regarding the complete study: Patients mostly received three to four biweekly doses of nivolumab at 3 mg/kg before curative-intent surgical resection. For patients who did not progress, a fourth nivolumab dose was given around day 43, followed by definitive surgical resection on days 50-56. Under RECIST 1.1, patients with complete response, partial response or stable disease were classed as responders, and patients with progression were classed as non-responders. The parent correlative cohort had roughly 12 patients and a response rate of approximately 30%. Findings and caveats that apply to the study as a whole: After neoadjuvant nivolumab, non-responders showed significantly higher T cell clonality (Gini index) in PBMCs than responders did. Higher pretreatment blood TCRbeta clonality and lower post-treatment tumor TCRbeta clonality were correlated with higher pretreatment blood Treg/Th17 ratios. TCR analyses included only a few patients per response group, and the authors called for larger cohorts for validation.

CDR1 and CDR2 (SGHVS, FNYEAQ) derive from the germline V gene. The junction shows trimming of 4 bases on V and 8 bases on J, and the gene matches do not reach 11 bases of it. Including cysteine and phenylalanine, the CDR3 has 16 amino acids. Only the CDR3 DNA is retained, 48 bases long and in frame from the first base. The sample's time point label, in plain terms: after neoadjuvant nivolumab, at surgical resection. None of the patients had received prior systemic or radiation treatment, and all were newly diagnosed with stage II-IVA oral cavity squamous cell carcinoma. The cohort was composed of patients with HPV-negative, locally advanced oral cavity squamous cell carcinoma. Peripheral blood mononuclear cells were analyzed directly and were not maintained or expanded in culture. Samples came from a longitudinal correlative study of a single-arm phase II trial of neoadjuvant nivolumab in oral cavity squamous cell carcinoma. Subject-matched pre- and post-treatment PBMCs and tumors from three responders and three non-responders were subjected to genomic DNA-based TCRbeta sequencing. Peripheral blood mononuclear cells were collected once before nivolumab treatment and again after treatment, at the time of surgery. Genomic DNA was isolated from PBMCs using the Maxwell RSC DNA from Cells kit.

Turning to this clone: Its antigen is still unknown. Base qualities are not provided; no much larger clone lies one nucleotide away.

For deep sequencing, PBMC libraries mostly used around 500 ng of input genomic DNA, with six replicates for each sample. The immunoSEQ hsTCRbeta kit was used to prepare TCRbeta libraries according to the manufacturer's instructions. Sequencing of the completed libraries took place using an Illumina NovaSeq 6000 S4 flow cell after they had been pooled to about 3.2 nM. The source study handled its data this way. Raw data preprocessing and quality control were performed with the immunoSEQ Analyzer. The analysis was limited to productive rearrangements, and each clonotype was defined by a unique CDR3 amino acid sequence. Repertoire clonality was estimated as the Gini-Simpson index, which was calculated using the R package tcR. Student's t test was used to compare Gini indices, while Pearson correlation assessed associations with tumor size change. The table was pulled from immuneACCESS by TCRdb, which kept in-frame rearrangements only. Such tables lose some clones; where checked, under half of the loss comes from unresolved V genes, and the rest has no known cause. That table supplies the V and J calls and clone size; D and trimming were determined from the DNA. The sample yields roughly 40,000 clones; 60% to 80% were counted once. More than 4.5% of the sample comes from the top ten.

This sequence was found in a person aged 35-79 years with oral cavity squamous cell carcinoma. The sequenced sample was PBMCs, obtained after nivolumab (anti-PD-1) treatment. The rearranged chain carries TRBV7-6 and TRBJ2-1, and 10 junctional nucleotides match TRBD1. Here the CDR3 is given as CASSSSWDRGGDEQFF. The DNA reads as follows: TGTGCCAGCAGCTCCAGCTGGGACAGGGGAGGCGATGAGCAGTTCTTC.